A single sample is the source of the 18 T cell receptor beta chains below, sequenced in a study of identical twins' blood T cells. TCRdb reprocessed the 5' RACE reads with MiXCR, giving one entry per CDR3 protein. The repertoire consists of 300,000 to 450,000 distinct CDR3 sequences, with approximately 30% occurring once and the leading ten covering 5.5% to 6.5%. Material for sequencing was PBMCs. The receptors here all came from a woman aged 18-49 years in good health.

This clonotype was picked up many times. The chain combines TRBV5-1 with TRBJ2-1; 8 bases align to TRBD2. Trimming took 3 bases from V and 6 from J; bases not matched to a gene: 14. The CDR3 is 17 residues long. The germline V gene encodes CDR1 SGHRS and CDR2 YFSETQ. CDR3 region: CASSSLLAGMGPNEQFF. In DNA, the CDR3 is TGCGCCAGCAGCTCCCTTTTAGCGGGAATGGGTCCCAATGAGCAGTTCTTC.

This clonotype was picked up a small number of times. The V and J genes are TRBV6-6 and TRBJ2-4, with D perhaps TRBD1 (6 bases). V was pared by 4 bases and J by 4 bases, with 14 bases between. The CDR3 extends over 15 amino acids. The V gene's germline CDR1 is MNHNY and CDR2 SVGAGI (reference sequence). The CDR3 region is CASSSVRTEKNIQYF. In nucleotides, the CDR3 is TGTGCCAGCAGTTCCGTTAGGACAGAAAAAAACATTCAGTACTTC.

This clonotype was recorded at least ten times. The DNA for the CDR3 is TGCGCCAGCAGTATTCTCTACGGTGAAAAACTGTTTTTT. It specifies CASSILYGEKLFF. The gene calls are TRBV10-2 and TRBJ1-4, with unresolved D. Looked up from germline, CDR1 is WSHSY and CDR2 is SAAADI. The CDR3 contains 13 residues. V lost 5 bases and J lost 7, with 11 bases in between.

This clonotype has more than one count but fewer than ten. This sequence joins TRBV6-2 or TRBV6-3 and TRBJ1-5; the match to TRBD1 covers 7 bases. The CDR3 extends over 14 amino acids. Germline V gene lookup returns CDR1 MNHEY and CDR2 SVGEGT. Unmatched junction bases numbered 5, after V lost 2 bases and J lost 7 bases. CDR3 region: CASSYQGGRQPQHF. The CDR3 bases are TGTGCCAGCAGTTACCAGGGGGGCCGGCAGCCCCAGCATTTT.

This clonotype appeared a few times. The V call is TRBV4-2, the J call TRBJ1-5; no clear D. V lost 4 bases and J lost 7, with 11 bases in between. This CDR3 region has 13 residues. Germline CDR1 reads LGHNA; CDR2 reads YNFKEQ. The CDR3 DNA reads as TGTGCCAGCAGCCTAGACGACCGACAGCCCCAGCATTTT. Amino acid sequence: CASSLDDRQPQHF.

The rearrangement uses TRBV9 and TRBJ1-5; TRBD1 is a possible D gene (6 bases). V was shortened by 3 bases and J by 0 bases, with 13 bases between the two germline ends. The CDR3 spans 16 residues. Looked up from germline, CDR1 is SGDLS and CDR2 is YYNGEE. The DNA for the CDR3 is TGTGCCAGCAGCGGCAGGGGACCCCCTAGCAATCAGCCCCAGCATTTT. Amino acids: CASSGRGPPSNQPQHF.

This chain uses TRBV20-1 with TRBJ2-7; D is unclear. Trimming took 2 bases from V and 3 from J, leaving 8 bases between them. The CDR3 is made up of 12 amino acids. In germline, CDR1 is DFQATT, CDR2 SNEGSKA (reference sequence). The CDR3 sequence: CSARLDGYEQYF. CDR3 nucleotide sequence: TGCAGTGCTAGACTGGACGGCTACGAGCAGTACTTC.

This clonotype showed up just a few times. This sequence joins TRBV7-3 and TRBJ2-7; D is ambiguous. The CDR3 runs 13 residues. CDR1 is SGHTA, CDR2 FQGTGA, per germline. Trimming cost V 1 base and J 6 bases, with 10 bases left between them. Here the CDR3 DNA reads TGTGCCAGCAGCTTAAACTGGGCCTCCGAGCAGTACTTC. This translates into CASSLNWASEQYF.

J is TRBJ1-6 and V is TRBV11-2; possibly TRBD1 for D (6 bases). Germline values: CDR1 SGHAT, CDR2 FQNNGV. V was shortened by 5 bases and J by 0 bases, with 17 bases between the two germline ends. The CDR3 sequence is 18 residues long. CDR3 region: CASSLKGTSSSYNSPLHF. The CDR3 DNA sequence: TGTGCCAGCAGCCTAAAAGGGACATCTAGCTCCTATAATTCACCCCTCCACTTT.

In its sample, this clonotype was seen once. The rearrangement links TRBV10-2 to TRBJ1-4; 8 bases map to TRBD1. V was clipped by 7 bases and J by 4 bases; unmatched bases: 5. Germline V gene lookup returns CDR1 WSHSY and CDR2 SAAADI. The CDR3 loop spans 14 amino acids. For the CDR3, the DNA is TGCGCCAGCACCGGGACAGGAGTTAATGAAAAACTGTTTTTT. Translating it yields CASTGTGVNEKLFF.

This chain connects TRBV30 to TRBJ1-1, with unresolved D. CDR1 GTSNPN and CDR2 SVGIG come from the germline V gene (reference sequence). Trimming shortened V by 0 bases and J by 8 bases, and 13 bases separated the two germline ends. CDR3 length: 13 residues. This CDR3 reads CAWSVGPRGEAFF. The DNA of the CDR3 is TGTGCCTGGAGTGTTGGCCCCCGAGGGGAAGCTTTCTTT.

This clonotype has just a few counts. The chain joins TRBV10-3 to TRBJ2-1, with D possibly TRBD2 on 5 matching bases. V lost 8 bases and J lost 4, with 9 bases in between. The CDR3 loop spans 12 amino acids. In germline, CDR1 is ENHRY, CDR2 SYGVKD. In DNA form, the CDR3 reads TGTGCCATCGGAAGGGAGTACAATGAGCAGTTCTTC. Amino acid sequence: CAIGREYNEQFF.

This clonotype was counted only a few times. The V and J genes are TRBV29-1 and TRBJ1-1; 7 positions match TRBD1. Germline values: CDR1 SQVTM, CDR2 ANQGSEA. The CDR3 is 13 amino acids. With 7 bases clipped from V and 1 base from J, the junction kept 6 bases outside the gene matches. CDR3 amino acids: CSGRGQQNTEAFF. CDR3 nucleotides: TGCAGCGGCCGGGGACAGCAGAACACTGAAGCTTTCTTT.

This chain links TRBV10-3 with TRBJ2-7, with D possibly matching TRBD1 (6 bases). CDR3 size: 11 residues. CDR1 is ENHRY, CDR2 SYGVKD, per germline. V was clipped by 10 bases and J by 5 bases, with 12 bases between them. The DNA for the CDR3 is TGTGCCACTAATTCAGGGGACGAGCAGTACTTC. Protein: CATNSGDEQYF.

V usage is TRBV5-1 and J usage is TRBJ1-1, with D tentatively TRBD1 (5 bases). Germline CDR1 reads SGHRS; CDR2 reads YFSETQ. V lost 2 bases and J 5 bases, leaving 10 bases between the germline ends. The CDR3 runs to 13 residues. Written as DNA, the CDR3 is TGCGCCAGCAGCTTAGCAGGGTGGACTGAAGCTTTCTTT. It is translated as CASSLAGWTEAFF.

The V and J genes are TRBV5-1 and TRBJ2-7, with D perhaps TRBD1 (5 bases). CDR1 and CDR2 (germline): SGHRS, YFSETQ. CDR3 length: 14 amino acids. The V gene lost 3 bases and the J gene lost 2 bases, with 12 bases spanning the gap. For the CDR3, the DNA is TGCGCCAGCAGCTCTCTGACAGTCGCCTACGAGCAGTACTTC. Protein product: CASSSLTVAYEQYF.

In its sample, this clonotype was seen many times. The chain has TRBV6-4 and TRBJ2-3, with D perhaps matching TRBD1 (6 bases). V was pared by 4 bases and J by 2 bases, with 13 bases between. From germline, CDR1 is MRHNA and CDR2 SNTAGT. The CDR3 covers 15 residues. This chain's CDR3 is CASSVGAATTDTQYF. In nucleotides, the CDR3 is TGTGCCAGCAGTGTGGGGGCAGCTACCACAGATACGCAGTATTTT.

About this clonotype: An end of the junction does not agree with germline; a read error may underlie this. CDR3 residues: CASSPQGSTGNTIYF. CDR3 nucleotides: TGTGCCAGCTCTCCACAGGGATCAACTGGAAACACCATATATTTT. The J gene is TRBJ1-3, the V gene TRBV18; D possibly corresponds to TRBD1 (6 bases). This CDR3 spans 15 amino acids. Germline assignment: CDR1 KGHSH and CDR2 LQKENI.